The following is a TCR beta chain sequence with its context. Its antigen is not identified. Stated treatment: some 20 received Ad26.COV2.S at low or high dose, single or two shots; 5 received placebo; per-sample allocation not given. Day 63 after the first vaccine or placebo injection was the time point for sampling. Boston provided a donor who was an adult aged 18-55 years. Data came from immunoSEQ multiplex PCR; TCRdb stores just in-frame clones and leaves some out. Here the sample spans about 350,000 clones, roughly 85% being singletons. This CDR3 has 15 residues. The V end lost 0 bases, the J end lost 1 base, and 8 bases lay between the germline ends. Germline V gene sequence: CDR1 LNHDA, CDR2 SQIVND (reference sequence). This record belongs to a study of Ad26.COV2.S vaccination and SARS-CoV-2 variants. Broader study findings: Spike-specific TCR breadth was greater in vaccine than placebo recipients.

This sequence was found in a person between 18 and 60 years old who received the Ad26.COV2.S COVID-19 vaccine or a placebo. Sequenced material: peripheral blood, taken in a trial of Ad26.COV2.S vaccine versus placebo. The genes are TRBV19 and TRBJ2-3; D gene ambiguous. CDR3: CASSIDGPRTDTQYF. As DNA, the CDR3 is TGTGCCAGTAGTATAGATGGGCCGCGCACAGATACGCAGTATTTT.